Listed below are T cell receptor beta chains from one sample, sequenced in a study of blood T cell repertoires in COVID-19. The data were produced by immunoSEQ multiplex PCR, yet TCRdb's version contains in-frame clones alone and is incomplete. This sample has about 270,000 clones; roughly 93% occur once, and the top ten carry under 3%. Sequencing used PBMCs or T cells enriched from blood (not recorded which). The receptor set was obtained from a woman between 35 and 50 years old with acute COVID-19. The conserved cysteine and the conserved F or W are not part of the CDR3 here. D genes are given only for firm matches.

cdr3_length	v_call	j_call	d_call	cdr3_aa
15	TRBV7-2	TRBJ2-7	TRBD2	ASSLGWTSGRTYEQY
13	TRBV12-5	TRBJ1-3	NA	ASGLVRPVGNTIY
13	TRBV2	TRBJ2-2	NA	ASSDRQGGTGELF
15	TRBV2	TRBJ1-1	TRBD1	ASSYDSRGRRMTEAF
14	TRBV24-1	TRBJ2-7	NA	ATSDSFRGTVYEQY
12	TRBV18	TRBJ2-7	TRBD1	ASSQGQGAYEQY
13	TRBV7-2	TRBJ1-4	TRBD1	ASSPGTVRGEKLF
15	TRBV7-2	TRBJ1-1	TRBD1	ASSLAGTGGIVTEAF
12	TRBV5-8	TRBJ2-7	NA	ASSLGQATYEQY
13	TRBV9	TRBJ1-1	TRBD1	ASSVEGQGYTEAF
12	TRBV10-3	TRBJ1-2	TRBD1	AIRTDRGLGGYT
13	TRBV28	TRBJ2-7	NA	ASSPGGRGRNEQY
12	TRBV30	TRBJ1-3	TRBD1	AWGKTGDGNTIY
13	TRBV4-1	TRBJ2-7	TRBD1	ASSQFGTGAYGQY
15	TRBV3-1/TRBV3-2	TRBJ2-3	TRBD2	ASSPGTSGVEPDTQY
14	TRBV30	TRBJ1-6	TRBD1	AWSATGGPYNSPLH
13	TRBV9	TRBJ2-2	TRBD2	ASSSGRVNTGELF
13	TRBV7-8	TRBJ2-1	NA	ASSLRAGSYNEQF
13	TRBV28	TRBJ2-1	NA	ASNYGGLSYNEQF
14	TRBV6-2/TRBV6-3	TRBJ2-3	TRBD2	ASSYGTSGGTDTQY
13	TRBV4-2	TRBJ2-7	TRBD1	ASSQGQGKLNEQY
12	TRBV7-9	TRBJ1-4	TRBD1	ASSTGQGDEKLF
10	TRBV13	TRBJ1-2	TRBD1	ASSLIGTEYT
12	TRBV5-1	TRBJ1-3	NA	ASSLAGSGNTIY
12	TRBV11-3	TRBJ2-2	NA	ATNGGEDTGELF
11	TRBV6-6	TRBJ1-5	NA	ATRGANNQPQH
13	TRBV5-1	TRBJ1-4	TRBD1	ASSLIGTGAEKLF
14	TRBV5-6	TRBJ1-2	NA	ASTLPDGNPNYGYT
10	TRBV7-2	TRBJ1-1	NA	ASSSRGDEAF
11	TRBV27	TRBJ2-1	TRBD1	ASSFRGRNEQF
14	TRBV9	TRBJ1-2	TRBD1	ASSTPRDRANYGYT
14	TRBV4-1	TRBJ2-3	NA	ASSQDGAGRSDTQY
15	TRBV24-1	TRBJ1-3	TRBD1	ATSDGGRGAGGNTIY
15	TRBV24-1	TRBJ2-6	NA	ATSDSPGQSGANVLT
15	TRBV21-1	TRBJ2-5	NA	ASRGELRLAVRETQY
13	TRBV7-9	TRBJ1-6	TRBD1	ASSSTTGNNSPLH
14	TRBV6-1	TRBJ1-5	TRBD1	ASSDRDRASNQPQH
13	TRBV5-4	TRBJ2-3	NA	ASSPAGRVTDTQY
13	TRBV7-3	TRBJ2-1	TRBD1	ASSPDRGRNNEQF
13	TRBV11-1	TRBJ1-2	TRBD1	ASSVQGRLNYGYT
14	TRBV3-1/TRBV3-2	TRBJ2-2	NA	ASSHGRIELTGELF
12	TRBV7-9	TRBJ1-3	TRBD1	ASSSGQRRSTIY
12	TRBV7-2	TRBJ2-7	TRBD2	ASSFHFAGGTQY
10	TRBV12-3/TRBV12-4	TRBJ2-7	NA	ASSSRRSEQY
21	TRBV23-1	TRBJ1-2	NA	ASSQSGKPHVPKKDSFGYGYT
16	TRBV15	TRBJ2-3	TRBD2	ANSGTSGRAGKWDTQY